This TCR beta chain was identified during a study of shared clonotypes between healthy human individuals. The CDR3 sequence is 15 residues long. Trimming took 3 bases from V and 0 from J; bases not matched to a gene: 4. CDR1 and CDR2 from the germline V gene are SGHNT and YYREEE (reference sequence). Here immunoSEQ multiplex PCR was the method, and the copy in TCRdb shows in-frame clones only, minus some. The table shows around 430,000 clones, with roughly three quarters occurring only once. Recent acute infections and vaccinations were absent in the healthy HIV-negative adult donors. Genomic DNA came from tens of millions of PBMCs in unsorted samples.

The chain combines TRBV5-4 with TRBJ2-7; TRBD1 aligns across 9 bases. This receptor was taken from a woman aged 40 to 50 in good health. Some clones in this sample may be carry-over from other donors' samples. Sequencing was done on a sample of PBMCs. CDR3 nucleotides: TGTGCCAGCAGCTCTCCGGGACAGGGCTCCTACGAGCAGTACTTC. This sequence encodes CASSSPGQGSYEQYF.